Listed below are T cell receptor beta chains from one sample, sequenced in a study of regulatory T cells in long-lasting Graves disease. TCRdb re-called the multiplex PCR reads through MiXCR, storing one row per CDR3 protein. Altogether hundreds of thousands of distinct CDR3 sequences are present, 15% to 20% being singletons, with the ten largest covering about 18%. This same sample was also part of a study on T cells in Graves' hyperthyroidism and ophthalmopathy.

The material was peripheral blood mononuclear cells (PBMCs), obtained at new diagnosis, from a patient treated with antithyroid drugs. The receptors were gathered from a woman aged 30 to 39 with Graves disease. Each CDR3 is given with its conserved first and last residue. Each record gives: CDR3 protein, CDR3 DNA, clone size, J gene, D gene, V gene. A D gene is named only where the DNA matches it firmly. Size values are once, few and many counts, or a class for expanded clones, and some rows have none.

cdr3_aa: CASSATSYEQFF
cdr3_nt: TGTGCCAGCAGCGCGACTTCCTATGAGCAGTTCTTC
clone_size: .
j_call: TRBJ2-1
d_call: .
v_call: TRBV7-2

cdr3_aa: CAISDRANTEAFF
cdr3_nt: TGTGCCATCAGTGATAGGGCGAACACTGAAGCTTTCTTT
clone_size: many
j_call: TRBJ1-1
d_call: .
v_call: TRBV10-3

cdr3_aa: CASSKDIGQGVDEQYF
cdr3_nt: TGCGCCAGCAGCAAAGATATCGGACAGGGAGTCGACGAGCAGTACTTC
clone_size: .
j_call: TRBJ2-7
d_call: TRBD1
v_call: TRBV5-1

cdr3_aa: CASSPVGNNQPQHF
cdr3_nt: TGTGCCAGCTCACCAGTGGGGAACAATCAGCCCCAGCATTTT
clone_size: .
j_call: TRBJ1-5
d_call: .
v_call: TRBV18

cdr3_aa: CASSYMEGNTEAFF
cdr3_nt: TGTGCCAGCAGTTACATGGAGGGGAACACTGAAGCTTTCTTT
clone_size: many
j_call: TRBJ1-1
d_call: .
v_call: TRBV6-5

cdr3_aa: CASSQPGTSGPRGPYEQYF
cdr3_nt: TGTGCCAGCAGCCAACCGGGGACTAGCGGCCCTAGGGGGCCCTACGAGCAGTACTTC
clone_size: .
j_call: TRBJ2-7
d_call: TRBD2
v_call: TRBV3-1

cdr3_aa: CSARPGQGARFSYYGYTF
cdr3_nt: TGCAGTGCTAGACCCGGGCAGGGGGCGAGGTTTAGTTACTATGGCTACACCTTC
clone_size: few
j_call: TRBJ1-2
d_call: TRBD1
v_call: TRBV20-1

cdr3_aa: CASSPLRGVNTEAFF
cdr3_nt: TGCGCCAGCAGCCCACTTCGGGGAGTGAACACTGAAGCTTTCTTT
clone_size: many
j_call: TRBJ1-1
d_call: .
v_call: TRBV5-1

cdr3_aa: CASSVDSTTIEQYF
cdr3_nt: TGTGCCAGCAGCGTAGACTCAACCACTATCGAGCAGTACTTC
clone_size: .
j_call: TRBJ2-7
d_call: .
v_call: TRBV9

cdr3_aa: CASSLAAGRTGELFF
cdr3_nt: TGTGCCAGCAGTTTAGCGGCGGGGCGGACCGGGGAGCTGTTTTTT
clone_size: .
j_call: TRBJ2-2
d_call: .
v_call: TRBV28

cdr3_aa: CASSNPRQGTYNEQFF
cdr3_nt: TGTGCCAGTAGTAATCCGAGACAGGGGACCTACAATGAGCAGTTCTTC
clone_size: few
j_call: TRBJ2-1
d_call: TRBD1
v_call: TRBV19

cdr3_aa: CASSPHMQNEKLFF
cdr3_nt: TGTGCCAGCAGTCCACATATGCAGAATGAAAAACTGTTTTTT
clone_size: many
j_call: TRBJ1-4
d_call: .
v_call: TRBV28

cdr3_aa: CATSAGAGTGASYIQYF
cdr3_nt: TGTGCCACCAGTGCCGGGGCCGGGACAGGGGCATCGTACATTCAGTACTTC
clone_size: .
j_call: TRBJ2-4
d_call: TRBD1
v_call: TRBV24-1

cdr3_aa: CASSQDPLSQTYEKLFF
cdr3_nt: TGCGCCAGCAGCCAAGATCCTCTCAGCCAAACTTATGAAAAACTGTTTTTT
clone_size: few
j_call: TRBJ1-4
d_call: .
v_call: TRBV4-1

cdr3_aa: CASRVPPGQGRETQYF
cdr3_nt: TGTGCCAGCAGGGTACCGCCGGGACAGGGACGAGAGACCCAGTACTTC
clone_size: .
j_call: TRBJ2-5
d_call: TRBD1
v_call: TRBV6-1

cdr3_aa: CASVSGTGGETQYF
cdr3_nt: TGTGCCAGCGTTTCCGGGACAGGTGGAGAGACCCAGTACTTC
clone_size: few
j_call: TRBJ2-5
d_call: TRBD1
v_call: TRBV6-1

cdr3_aa: CASSLLSFGERETQYF
cdr3_nt: TGTGCCAGCAGTTTGTTATCATTTGGGGAGCGAGAGACCCAGTACTTC
clone_size: .
j_call: TRBJ2-5
d_call: .
v_call: TRBV28

cdr3_aa: CASSLAGQIYGYTF
cdr3_nt: TGTGCCAGCAGCTTAGCGGGACAGATCTATGGCTACACCTTC
clone_size: many
j_call: TRBJ1-2
d_call: TRBD1
v_call: TRBV7-2

cdr3_aa: CASSPGANEKLFF
cdr3_nt: TGCGCCAGCTCCCCCGGGGCTAATGAAAAACTGTTTTTT
clone_size: .
j_call: TRBJ1-4
d_call: .
v_call: TRBV5-1

cdr3_aa: CATSGEGLAHTDTQYF
cdr3_nt: TGTGCCACCAGCGGAGAGGGACTAGCGCACACAGATACGCAGTATTTT
clone_size: .
j_call: TRBJ2-3
d_call: TRBD2
v_call: TRBV15

cdr3_aa: CSARDARRARGGETQYF
cdr3_nt: TGCAGTGCTAGAGACGCACGGAGAGCGCGGGGGGGGGAGACCCAGTACTTC
clone_size: once
j_call: TRBJ2-5
d_call: TRBD2
v_call: TRBV20-1

cdr3_aa: CASSLEIGPLSYEQYF
cdr3_nt: TGTGCCAGCAGTTTAGAAATCGGACCCCTCTCCTACGAGCAGTACTTC
clone_size: few
j_call: TRBJ2-7
d_call: .
v_call: TRBV12-3/TRBV12-4

cdr3_aa: CASSSDRGQYEQYF
cdr3_nt: TGTGCCAGCTCGTCGGACAGGGGGCAATACGAGCAGTACTTC
clone_size: .
j_call: TRBJ2-7
d_call: TRBD1
v_call: TRBV18

cdr3_aa: CAGRTSGTDTQYF
cdr3_nt: TGTGCCGGCCGGACTAGCGGCACAGATACGCAGTATTTT
clone_size: .
j_call: TRBJ2-3
d_call: TRBD2
v_call: TRBV6-1

cdr3_aa: CSAYRRLPNNVLTF
cdr3_nt: TGCAGTGCCTACCGCCGACTCCCGAACAACGTCCTGACTTTC
clone_size: .
j_call: TRBJ2-6
d_call: .
v_call: TRBV20-1

cdr3_aa: CSAKDWTSGTKGDTQYF
cdr3_nt: TGCAGTGCTAAGGATTGGACTAGCGGGACAAAGGGAGATACGCAGTATTTT
clone_size: few
j_call: TRBJ2-3
d_call: TRBD2
v_call: TRBV20-1

cdr3_aa: CASRRTGVLSNTEASF
cdr3_nt: TGCGCCAGCAGACGGACAGGAGTTCTGTCGAACACTGAAGCTTCCTTT
clone_size: .
j_call: TRBJ1-1
d_call: TRBD1
v_call: TRBV5-1

cdr3_aa: CASKRTSPLETQYF
cdr3_nt: TGTGCCAGCAAACGGACTAGCCCCTTGGAGACCCAGTACTTC
clone_size: many
j_call: TRBJ2-5
d_call: TRBD2
v_call: TRBV6-2/TRBV6-3

cdr3_aa: CASSPPRRESGYTF
cdr3_nt: TGTGCCAGCAGCCCACCCCGAAGGGAGTCTGGCTACACCTTC
clone_size: many
j_call: TRBJ1-2
d_call: .
v_call: TRBV7-2

cdr3_aa: CASIPDSGSYNEQFF
cdr3_nt: TGTGCCAGCATTCCGGACAGTGGATCCTACAATGAGCAGTTCTTC
clone_size: many
j_call: TRBJ2-1
d_call: .
v_call: TRBV2

cdr3_aa: CAWSVRWGEYYEQYF
cdr3_nt: TGTGCCTGGAGTGTACGGTGGGGCGAGTACTACGAGCAGTACTTC
clone_size: .
j_call: TRBJ2-7
d_call: .
v_call: TRBV30

cdr3_aa: CAIAMGLAGLGNEQFF
cdr3_nt: TGTGCCATCGCCATGGGACTAGCGGGACTTGGGAATGAGCAGTTCTTC
clone_size: many
j_call: TRBJ2-1
d_call: TRBD2
v_call: TRBV6-1

cdr3_aa: CASSPKTSGVSYDEQFF
cdr3_nt: TGTGCCAGCAGCCCCAAGACTAGCGGGGTCTCCTACGATGAGCAGTTCTTC
clone_size: .
j_call: TRBJ2-1
d_call: TRBD2
v_call: TRBV7-3

cdr3_aa: CASSQDRLEVGHEQYF
cdr3_nt: TGCGCCAGCAGCCAAGATAGGCTGGAAGTGGGCCACGAGCAGTACTTC
clone_size: few
j_call: TRBJ2-7
d_call: .
v_call: TRBV4-1

cdr3_aa: CASNGRDGYTF
cdr3_nt: TGTGCCAGTAACGGACGGGATGGCTACACCTTC
clone_size: many
j_call: TRBJ1-2
d_call: .
v_call: TRBV2

cdr3_aa: CASHTILGGSGNQPQHF
cdr3_nt: TGTGCCAGCCATACTATTTTAGGGGGTTCGGGCAATCAGCCCCAGCATTTT
clone_size: few
j_call: TRBJ1-5
d_call: .
v_call: TRBV28

cdr3_aa: CASRSLASPYEQYF
cdr3_nt: TGTGCCAGCCGGTCACTTGCGTCCCCCTACGAGCAGTACTTC
clone_size: .
j_call: TRBJ2-7
d_call: .
v_call: TRBV6-1